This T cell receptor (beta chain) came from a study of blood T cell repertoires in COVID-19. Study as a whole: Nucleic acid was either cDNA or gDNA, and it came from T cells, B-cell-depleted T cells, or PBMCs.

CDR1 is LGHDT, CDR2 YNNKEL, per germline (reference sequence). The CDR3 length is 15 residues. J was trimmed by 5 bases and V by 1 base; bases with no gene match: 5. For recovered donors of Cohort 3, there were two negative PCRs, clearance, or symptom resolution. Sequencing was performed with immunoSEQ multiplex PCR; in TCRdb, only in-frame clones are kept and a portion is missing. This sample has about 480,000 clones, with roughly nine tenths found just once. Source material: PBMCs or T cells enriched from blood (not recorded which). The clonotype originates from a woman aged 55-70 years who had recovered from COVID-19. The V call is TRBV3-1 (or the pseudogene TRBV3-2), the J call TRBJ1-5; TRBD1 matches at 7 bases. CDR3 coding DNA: TGTGCCAGCAGCCAAGGAGGCAGGGGGGATCAGCCCCAGCATTTT. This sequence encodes CASSQGGRGDQPQHF.